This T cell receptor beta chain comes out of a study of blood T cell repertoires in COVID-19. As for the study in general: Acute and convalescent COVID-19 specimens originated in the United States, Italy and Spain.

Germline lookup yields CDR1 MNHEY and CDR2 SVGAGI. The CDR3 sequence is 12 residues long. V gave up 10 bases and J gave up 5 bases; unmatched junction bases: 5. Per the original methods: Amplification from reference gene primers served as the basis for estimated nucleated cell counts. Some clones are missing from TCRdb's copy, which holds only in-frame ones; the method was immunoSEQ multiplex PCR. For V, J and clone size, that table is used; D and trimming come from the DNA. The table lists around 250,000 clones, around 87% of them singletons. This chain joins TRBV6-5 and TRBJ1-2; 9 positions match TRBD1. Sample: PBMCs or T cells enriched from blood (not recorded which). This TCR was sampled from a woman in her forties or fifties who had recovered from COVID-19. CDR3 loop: CATGTGIYGYTF. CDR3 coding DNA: TGTGCCACAGGGACAGGGATTTATGGCTACACCTTC.